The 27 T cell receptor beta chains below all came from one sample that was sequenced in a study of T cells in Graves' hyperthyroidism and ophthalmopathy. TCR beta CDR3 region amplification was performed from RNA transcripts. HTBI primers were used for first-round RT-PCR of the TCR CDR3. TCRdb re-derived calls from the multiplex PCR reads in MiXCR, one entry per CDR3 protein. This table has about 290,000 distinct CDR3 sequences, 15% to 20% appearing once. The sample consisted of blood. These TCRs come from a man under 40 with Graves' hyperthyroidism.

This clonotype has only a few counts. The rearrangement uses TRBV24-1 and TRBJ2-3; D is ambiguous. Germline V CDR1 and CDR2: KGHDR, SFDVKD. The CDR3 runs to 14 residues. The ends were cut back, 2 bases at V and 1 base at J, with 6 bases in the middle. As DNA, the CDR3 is TGTGCCACCAGTGATTCCACAGGCACAGATACGCAGTATTTT. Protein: CATSDSTGTDTQYF.

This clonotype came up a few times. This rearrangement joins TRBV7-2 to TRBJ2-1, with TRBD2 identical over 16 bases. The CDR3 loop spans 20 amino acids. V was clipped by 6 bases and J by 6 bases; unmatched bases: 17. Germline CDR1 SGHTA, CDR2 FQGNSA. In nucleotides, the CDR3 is TGTGCCAGCAGGGGGGGGACTAGCGGGAGGGCAACGGGTCGTACCAATGAGCAGTTCTTC. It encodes CASRGGTSGRATGRTNEQFF.

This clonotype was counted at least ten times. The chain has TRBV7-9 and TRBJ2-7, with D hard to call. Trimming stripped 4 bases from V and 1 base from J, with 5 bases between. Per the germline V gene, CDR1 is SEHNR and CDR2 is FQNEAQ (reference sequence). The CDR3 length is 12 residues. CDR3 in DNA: TGTGCCAGCAGCTATCTTTCCTACGAGCAGTACTTC. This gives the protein CASSYLSYEQYF.

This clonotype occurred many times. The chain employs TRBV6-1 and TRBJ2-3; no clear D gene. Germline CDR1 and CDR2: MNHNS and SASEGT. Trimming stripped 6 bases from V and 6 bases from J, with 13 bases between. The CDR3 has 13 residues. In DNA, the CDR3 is TGTGCCAGCAGAAGTCCGTCTCCGGATACGCAGTATTTT. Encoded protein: CASRSPSPDTQYF.

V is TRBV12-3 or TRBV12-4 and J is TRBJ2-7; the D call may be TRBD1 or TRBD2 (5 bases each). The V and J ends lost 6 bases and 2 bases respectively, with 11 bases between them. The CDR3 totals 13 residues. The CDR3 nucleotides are TGTGCCAGCAGCCCTGGGGACCCCTACGAGCAGTACTTC. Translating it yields CASSPGDPYEQYF.

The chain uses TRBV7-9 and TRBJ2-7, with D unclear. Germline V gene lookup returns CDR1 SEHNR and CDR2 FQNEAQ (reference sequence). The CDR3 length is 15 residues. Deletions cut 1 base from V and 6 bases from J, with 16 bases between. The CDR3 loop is CASSLDTAFMGEQYF. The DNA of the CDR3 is TGTGCCAGCAGCTTAGATACGGCATTTATGGGCGAGCAGTACTTC.

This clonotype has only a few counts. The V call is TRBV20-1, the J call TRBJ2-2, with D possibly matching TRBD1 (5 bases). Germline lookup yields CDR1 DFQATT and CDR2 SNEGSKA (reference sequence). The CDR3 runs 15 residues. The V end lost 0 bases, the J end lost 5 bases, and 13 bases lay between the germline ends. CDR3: CSARDQYRGTGELFF. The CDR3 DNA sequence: TGCAGTGCTAGAGATCAGTATAGGGGAACCGGGGAGCTGTTTTTT.

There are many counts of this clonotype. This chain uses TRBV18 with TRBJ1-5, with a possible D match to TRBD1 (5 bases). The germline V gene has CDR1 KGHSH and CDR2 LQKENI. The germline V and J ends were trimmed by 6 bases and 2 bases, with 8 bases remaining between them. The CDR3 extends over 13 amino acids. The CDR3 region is CASSQGGNQPQHF. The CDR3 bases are TGTGCCAGCTCTCAGGGAGGCAATCAGCCCCAGCATTTT. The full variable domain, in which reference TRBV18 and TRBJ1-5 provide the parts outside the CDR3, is NAGVMQNPRHLVRRRGQEARLRCSPMKGHSHVYWYRQLPEEGLKFMVYLQKENIIDESGMPKERFSAEFPKEGPSILRIQQVVRGDSAAYFCASSQGGNQPQHFGDGTRLSIL.

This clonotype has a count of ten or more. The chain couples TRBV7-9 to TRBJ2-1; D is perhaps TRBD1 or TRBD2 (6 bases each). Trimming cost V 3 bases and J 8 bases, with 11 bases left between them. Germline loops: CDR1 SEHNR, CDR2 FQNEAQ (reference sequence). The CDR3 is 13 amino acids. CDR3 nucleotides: TGTGCCAGCAGCTTCTATAGGGGGGATGAGCAGTTCTTC. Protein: CASSFYRGDEQFF.

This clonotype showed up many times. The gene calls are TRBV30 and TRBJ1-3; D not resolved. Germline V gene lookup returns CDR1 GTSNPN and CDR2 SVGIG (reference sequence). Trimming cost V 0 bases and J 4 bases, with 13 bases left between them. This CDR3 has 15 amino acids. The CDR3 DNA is TGTGCCTGGAGTGTAGGAGTAGGGCGAGGAAACACCATATATTTT. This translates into CAWSVGVGRGNTIYF.

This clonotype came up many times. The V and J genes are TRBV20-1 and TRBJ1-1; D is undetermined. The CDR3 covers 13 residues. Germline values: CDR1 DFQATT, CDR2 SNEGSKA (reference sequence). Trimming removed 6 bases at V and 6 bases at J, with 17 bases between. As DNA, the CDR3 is TGCAGTGCCCGAAGGCTAAGAAGGCCTGAAGCTTTCTTT. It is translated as CSARRLRRPEAFF.

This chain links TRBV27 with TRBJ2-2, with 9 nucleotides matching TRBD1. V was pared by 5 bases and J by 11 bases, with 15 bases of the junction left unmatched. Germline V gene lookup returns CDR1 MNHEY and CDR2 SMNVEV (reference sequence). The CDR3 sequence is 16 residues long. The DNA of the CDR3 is TGTGCCAGCAGTCCAAGGGCGGGACAGGGATTGATCGAGCTGTTTTTT. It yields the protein CASSPRAGQGLIELFF.

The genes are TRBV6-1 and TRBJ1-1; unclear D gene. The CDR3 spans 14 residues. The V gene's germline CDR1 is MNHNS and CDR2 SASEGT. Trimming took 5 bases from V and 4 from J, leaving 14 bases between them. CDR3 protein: CASSPMLRVTEAFF. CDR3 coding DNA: TGTGCCAGCAGTCCAATGCTTCGGGTCACTGAAGCTTTCTTT.

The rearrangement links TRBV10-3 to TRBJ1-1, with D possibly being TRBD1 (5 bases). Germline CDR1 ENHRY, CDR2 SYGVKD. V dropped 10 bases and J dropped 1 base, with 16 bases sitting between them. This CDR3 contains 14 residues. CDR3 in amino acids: CATRGDFGNTEAFF. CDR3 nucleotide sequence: TGTGCCACCCGAGGGGACTTCGGGAACACTGAAGCTTTCTTT.

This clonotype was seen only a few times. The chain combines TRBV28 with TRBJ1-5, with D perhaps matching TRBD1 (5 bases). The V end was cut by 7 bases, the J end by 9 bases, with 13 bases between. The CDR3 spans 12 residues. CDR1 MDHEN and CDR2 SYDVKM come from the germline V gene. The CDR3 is CASKSSQGPQHF. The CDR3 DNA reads TGTGCCAGCAAATCGTCCCAGGGGCCCCAGCATTTT.

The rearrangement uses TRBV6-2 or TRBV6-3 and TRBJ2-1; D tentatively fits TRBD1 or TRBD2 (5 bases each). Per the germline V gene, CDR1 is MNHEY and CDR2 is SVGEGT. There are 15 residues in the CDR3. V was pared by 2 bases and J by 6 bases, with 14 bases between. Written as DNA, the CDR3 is TGTGCCAGCAGTTACAATGGGGGATTACCCAATGAGCAGTTCTTC. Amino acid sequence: CASSYNGGLPNEQFF.

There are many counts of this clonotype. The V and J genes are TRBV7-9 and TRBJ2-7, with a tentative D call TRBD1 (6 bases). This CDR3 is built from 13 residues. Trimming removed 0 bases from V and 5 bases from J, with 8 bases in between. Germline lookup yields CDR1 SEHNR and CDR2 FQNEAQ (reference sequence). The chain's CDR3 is CASSLAPGDEQYF. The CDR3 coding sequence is TGTGCCAGCAGCTTAGCGCCAGGGGACGAGCAGTACTTC.

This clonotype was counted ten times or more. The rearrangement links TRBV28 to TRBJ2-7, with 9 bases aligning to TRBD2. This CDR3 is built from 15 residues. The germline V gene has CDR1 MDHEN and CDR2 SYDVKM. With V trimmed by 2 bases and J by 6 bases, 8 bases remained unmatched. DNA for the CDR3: TGTGCCAGCAGTTTAAGGTTAGCGGGAGTACTCGAGCAGTACTTC. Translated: CASSLRLAGVLEQYF.

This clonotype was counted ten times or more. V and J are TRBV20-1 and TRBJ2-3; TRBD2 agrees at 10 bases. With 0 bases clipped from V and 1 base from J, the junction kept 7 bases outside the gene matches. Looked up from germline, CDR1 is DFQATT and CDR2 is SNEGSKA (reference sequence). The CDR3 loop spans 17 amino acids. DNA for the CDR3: TGCAGTGCTAGAGACCCTAGCGGGAGAGTCGGCACAGATACGCAGTATTTT. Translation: CSARDPSGRVGTDTQYF.

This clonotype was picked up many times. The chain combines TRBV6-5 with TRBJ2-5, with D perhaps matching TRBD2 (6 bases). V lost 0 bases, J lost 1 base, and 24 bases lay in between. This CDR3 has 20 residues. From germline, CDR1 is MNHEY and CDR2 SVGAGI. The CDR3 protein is CASSYSTRPNRLAPQETQYF. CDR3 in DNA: TGTGCCAGCAGTTACTCGACTAGACCAAACCGCTTGGCGCCCCAAGAGACCCAGTACTTC.

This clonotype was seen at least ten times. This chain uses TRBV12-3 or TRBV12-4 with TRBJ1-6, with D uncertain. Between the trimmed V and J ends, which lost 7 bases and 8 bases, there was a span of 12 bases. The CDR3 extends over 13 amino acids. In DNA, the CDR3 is TGTGCCAGCATGCCGACCTGGCATTCACCCCTCCACTTT. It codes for CASMPTWHSPLHF.

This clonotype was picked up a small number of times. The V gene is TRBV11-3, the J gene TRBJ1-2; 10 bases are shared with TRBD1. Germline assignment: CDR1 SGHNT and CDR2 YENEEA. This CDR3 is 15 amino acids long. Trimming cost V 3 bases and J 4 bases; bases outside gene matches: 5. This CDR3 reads CASSLGTGVGYGYTF. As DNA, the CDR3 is TGTGCCAGCAGCTTGGGGACAGGGGTTGGCTATGGCTACACCTTC.

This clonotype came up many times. In DNA form, the CDR3 reads TGCAGTGCTAGGGCGTGGACATTTCGTAGCACAGATACGCAGTATTTT. Protein: CSARAWTFRSTDTQYF. The chain combines TRBV20-1 with TRBJ2-3, with D tentatively TRBD1 (5 bases). The CDR3 length is 16 residues. The germline V gene has CDR1 DFQATT and CDR2 SNEGSKA (reference sequence). V was pared by 3 bases and J by 0 bases, with 16 bases between.

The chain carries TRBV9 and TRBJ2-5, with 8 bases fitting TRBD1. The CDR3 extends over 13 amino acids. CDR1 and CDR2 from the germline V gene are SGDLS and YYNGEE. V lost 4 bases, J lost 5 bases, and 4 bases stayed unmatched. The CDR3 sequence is CASSRQGSETQYF. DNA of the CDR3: TGTGCCAGCAGCAGACAGGGGTCGGAGACCCAGTACTTC. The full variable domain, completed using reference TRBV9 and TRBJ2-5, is DSGVTQTPKHLITATGQRVTLRCSPRSGDLSVYWYQQSLDQGLQFLIQYYNGEERAKGNILERFSAQQFPDLHSELNLSSLELGDSALYFCASSRQGSETQYFGPGTRLLVL.

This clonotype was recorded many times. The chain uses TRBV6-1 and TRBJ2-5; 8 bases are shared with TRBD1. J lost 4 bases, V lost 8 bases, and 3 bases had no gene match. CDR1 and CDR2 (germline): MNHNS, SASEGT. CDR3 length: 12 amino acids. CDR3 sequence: CASSTGGETQYF. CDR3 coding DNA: TGTGCCAGCTCTACAGGGGGAGAGACCCAGTACTTC.

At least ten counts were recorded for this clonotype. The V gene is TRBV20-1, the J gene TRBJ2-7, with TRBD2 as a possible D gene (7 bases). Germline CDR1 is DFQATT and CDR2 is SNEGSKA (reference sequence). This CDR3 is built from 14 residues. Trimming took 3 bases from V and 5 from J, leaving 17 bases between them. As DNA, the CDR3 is TGCAGTGCTAGTTGGGGGGGCTGGACCCACGAGCAGTACTTC. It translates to CSASWGGWTHEQYF.

In nucleotides, the CDR3 is TGTGCCAGTCAGGGTTTCGACGACGAGCAGTACTTC. It translates to CASQGFDDEQYF. The chain recombines TRBV19 with TRBJ2-7; a weak D match, TRBD1 (5 bases). The V and J ends lost 8 bases and 5 bases respectively, with 13 bases between them. Germline V lookup: CDR1 LNHDA, CDR2 SQIVND (reference sequence). CDR3 length: 12 residues. Drawing the rest from reference TRBV19 and TRBJ2-7, the complete variable domain is DGGITQSPKYLFRKEGQNVTLSCEQNLNHDAMYWYRQDPGQGLRLIYYSQIVNDFQKGDIAEGYSVSREKKESFPLTVTSAQKNPTAFYLCASQGFDDEQYFGPGTRLTVT.